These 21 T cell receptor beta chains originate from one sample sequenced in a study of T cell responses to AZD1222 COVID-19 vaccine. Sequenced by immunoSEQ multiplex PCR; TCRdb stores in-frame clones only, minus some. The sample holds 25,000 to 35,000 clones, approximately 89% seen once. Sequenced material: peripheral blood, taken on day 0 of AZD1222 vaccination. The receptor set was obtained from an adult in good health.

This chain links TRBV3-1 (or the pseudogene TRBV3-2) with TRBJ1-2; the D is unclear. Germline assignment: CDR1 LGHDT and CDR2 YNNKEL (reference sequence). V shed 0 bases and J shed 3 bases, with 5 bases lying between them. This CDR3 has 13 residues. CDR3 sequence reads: CASSQDRHYGYTF. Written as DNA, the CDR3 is TGTGCCAGCAGCCAAGATCGACACTATGGCTACACCTTC.

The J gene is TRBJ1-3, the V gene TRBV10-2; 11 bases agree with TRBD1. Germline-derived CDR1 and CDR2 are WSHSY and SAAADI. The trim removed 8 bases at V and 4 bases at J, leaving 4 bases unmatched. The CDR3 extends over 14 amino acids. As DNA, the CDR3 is TGCGCCAGCTCGGACAGGGGGCTAGGAAACACCATATATTTT. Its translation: CASSDRGLGNTIYF.

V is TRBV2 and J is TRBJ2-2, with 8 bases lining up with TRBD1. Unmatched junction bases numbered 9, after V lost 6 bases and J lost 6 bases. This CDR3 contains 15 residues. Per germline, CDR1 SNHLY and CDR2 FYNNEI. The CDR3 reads CASSPPVQGAGELFF. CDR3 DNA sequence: TGTGCCAGCAGCCCCCCGGTACAGGGGGCCGGGGAGCTGTTTTTT.

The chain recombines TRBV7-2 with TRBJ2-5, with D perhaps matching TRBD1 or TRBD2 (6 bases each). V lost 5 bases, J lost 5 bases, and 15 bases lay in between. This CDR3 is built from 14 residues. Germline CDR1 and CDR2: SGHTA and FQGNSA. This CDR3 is CASSLVGGRETQYF. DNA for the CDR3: TGTGCCAGCAGCCTAGTGGGGGGCCGGGAGACCCAGTACTTC.

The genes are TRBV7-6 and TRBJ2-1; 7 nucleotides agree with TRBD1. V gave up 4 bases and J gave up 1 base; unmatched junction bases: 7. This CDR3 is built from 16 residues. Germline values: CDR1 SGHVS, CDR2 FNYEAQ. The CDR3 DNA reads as TGTGCCAGCAGCTCCCGTACAGGGGAATCCTACAATGAGCAGTTCTTC. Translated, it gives CASSSRTGESYNEQFF.

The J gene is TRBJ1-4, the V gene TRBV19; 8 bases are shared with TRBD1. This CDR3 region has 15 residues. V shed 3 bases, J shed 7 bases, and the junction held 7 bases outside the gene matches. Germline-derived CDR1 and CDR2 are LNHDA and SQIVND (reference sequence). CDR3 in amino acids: CASSIRTDRGEKLFF. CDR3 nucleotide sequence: TGTGCCAGTAGTATCAGGACCGACAGGGGTGAAAAACTGTTTTTT.

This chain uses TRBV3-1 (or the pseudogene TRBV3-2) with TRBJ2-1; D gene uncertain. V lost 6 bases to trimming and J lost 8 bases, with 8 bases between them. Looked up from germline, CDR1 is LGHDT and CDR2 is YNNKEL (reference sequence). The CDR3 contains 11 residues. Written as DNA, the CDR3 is TGTGCCAGCAGTCACAGCGATGAGCAGTTCTTC. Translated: CASSHSDEQFF.

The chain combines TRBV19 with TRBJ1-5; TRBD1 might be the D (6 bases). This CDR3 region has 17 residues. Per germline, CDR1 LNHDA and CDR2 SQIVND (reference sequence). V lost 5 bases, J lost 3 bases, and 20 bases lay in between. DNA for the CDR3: TGTGCCAGTAGTCCCGCCGGTTGGGACACCTACAATCAGCCCCAGCATTTT. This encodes CASSPAGWDTYNQPQHF.

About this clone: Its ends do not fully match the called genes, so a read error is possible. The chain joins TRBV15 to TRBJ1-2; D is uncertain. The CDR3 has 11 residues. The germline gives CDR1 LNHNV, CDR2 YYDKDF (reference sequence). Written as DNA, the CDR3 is TGTGCCACCAGTTGGCAGTATGGCTACACTTTC. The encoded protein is CATSWQYGYTF.

The CDR3 loop reads CASSLYGNTEAFF. The CDR3 coding sequence is TGTGCCAGCAGCTTATATGGGAACACTGAAGCTTTCTTT. This chain links TRBV7-2 with TRBJ1-1; D is uncertain. This CDR3 contains 13 residues. V was clipped by 2 bases and J by 1 base, with 5 bases between them. Germline loops: CDR1 SGHTA, CDR2 FQGNSA.

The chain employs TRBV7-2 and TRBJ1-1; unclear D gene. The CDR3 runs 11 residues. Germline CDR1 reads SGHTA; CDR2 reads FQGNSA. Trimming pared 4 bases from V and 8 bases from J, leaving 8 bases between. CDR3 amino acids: CASSSLTEAFF. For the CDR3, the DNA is TGTGCCAGCAGCTCCCTCACCGAAGCTTTCTTT.

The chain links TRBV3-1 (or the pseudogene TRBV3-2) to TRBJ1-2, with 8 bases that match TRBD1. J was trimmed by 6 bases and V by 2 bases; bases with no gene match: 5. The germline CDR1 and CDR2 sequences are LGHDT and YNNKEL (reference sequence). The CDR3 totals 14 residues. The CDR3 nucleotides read TGTGCCAGCAGCCAATCAGGGGGCAGGGATGGCTACACCTTC. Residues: CASSQSGGRDGYTF.

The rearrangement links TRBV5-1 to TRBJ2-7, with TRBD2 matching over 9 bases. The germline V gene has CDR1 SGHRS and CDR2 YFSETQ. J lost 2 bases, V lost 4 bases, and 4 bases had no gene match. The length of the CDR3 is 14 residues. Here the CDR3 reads CASSPSGAAYEQYF. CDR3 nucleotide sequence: TGCGCCAGCAGCCCTAGCGGGGCGGCCTACGAGCAGTACTTC. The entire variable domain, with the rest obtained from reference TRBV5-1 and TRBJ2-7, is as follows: KAGVTQTPRYLIKTRGQQVTLSCSPISGHRSVSWYQQTPGQGLQFLFEYFSETQRNKGNFPGRFSGRQFSNSRSEMNVSTLELGDSALYLCASSPSGAAYEQYFGPGTRLTVT.

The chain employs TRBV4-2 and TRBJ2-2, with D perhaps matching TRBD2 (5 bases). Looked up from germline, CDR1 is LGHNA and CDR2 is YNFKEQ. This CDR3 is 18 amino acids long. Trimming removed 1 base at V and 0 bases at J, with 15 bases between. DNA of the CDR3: TGTGCCAGCAGCCAAGTGCTCCGGACTGTATCGAACACCGGGGAGCTGTTTTTT. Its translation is CASSQVLRTVSNTGELFF.

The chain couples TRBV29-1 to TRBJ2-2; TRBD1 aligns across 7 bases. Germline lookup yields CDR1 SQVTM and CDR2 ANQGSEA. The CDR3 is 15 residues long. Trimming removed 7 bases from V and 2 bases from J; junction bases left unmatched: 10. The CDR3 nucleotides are TGCAGCGCCCAAGGGGGCGGTGGAAACACCGGGGAGCTGTTTTTT. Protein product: CSAQGGGGNTGELFF.

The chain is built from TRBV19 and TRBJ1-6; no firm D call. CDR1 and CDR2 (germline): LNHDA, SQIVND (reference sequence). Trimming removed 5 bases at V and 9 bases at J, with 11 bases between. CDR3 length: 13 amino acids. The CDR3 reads CASSSDLFSPLHF. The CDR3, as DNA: TGTGCCAGTAGTTCAGACTTGTTTTCACCCCTCCACTTT. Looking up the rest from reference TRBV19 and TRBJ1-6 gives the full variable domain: DGGITQSPKYLFRKEGQNVTLSCEQNLNHDAMYWYRQDPGQGLRLIYYSQIVNDFQKGDIAEGYSVSREKKESFPLTVTSAQKNPTAFYLCASSSDLFSPLHFGNGTRLTVT.

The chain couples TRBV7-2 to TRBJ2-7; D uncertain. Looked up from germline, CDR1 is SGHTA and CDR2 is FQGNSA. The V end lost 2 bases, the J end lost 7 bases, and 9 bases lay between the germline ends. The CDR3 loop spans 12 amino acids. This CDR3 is CASSLTAGEQYF. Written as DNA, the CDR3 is TGTGCCAGCAGCTTAACGGCAGGTGAGCAGTACTTC.

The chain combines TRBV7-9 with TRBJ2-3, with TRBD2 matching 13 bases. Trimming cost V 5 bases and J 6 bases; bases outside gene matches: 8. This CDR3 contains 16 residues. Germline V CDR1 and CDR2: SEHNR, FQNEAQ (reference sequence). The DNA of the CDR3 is TGTGCCAGCAGCCTGGGACTAGCGGGGCTGGGGGATACGCAGTATTTT. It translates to CASSLGLAGLGDTQYF. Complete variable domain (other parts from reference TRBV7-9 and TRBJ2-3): DTGVSQNPRHKITKRGQNVTFRCDPISEHNRLYWYRQTLGQGPEFLTYFQNEAQLEKSRLLSDRFSAERPKGSFSTLEIQRTEQGDSAMYLCASSLGLAGLGDTQYFGPGTRLTVL.

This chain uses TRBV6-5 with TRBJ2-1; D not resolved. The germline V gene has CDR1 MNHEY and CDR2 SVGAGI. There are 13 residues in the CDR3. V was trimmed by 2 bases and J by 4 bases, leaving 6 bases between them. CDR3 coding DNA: TGTGCCAGCAGTTACGACTGGTACAATGAGCAGTTCTTC. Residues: CASSYDWYNEQFF.

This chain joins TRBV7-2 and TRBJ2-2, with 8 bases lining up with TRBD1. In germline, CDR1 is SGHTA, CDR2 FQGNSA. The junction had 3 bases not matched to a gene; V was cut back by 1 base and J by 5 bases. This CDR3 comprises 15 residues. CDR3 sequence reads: CASSLGQGRTGELFF. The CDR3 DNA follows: TGTGCCAGCAGCTTAGGACAGGGGAGGACCGGGGAGCTGTTTTTT.

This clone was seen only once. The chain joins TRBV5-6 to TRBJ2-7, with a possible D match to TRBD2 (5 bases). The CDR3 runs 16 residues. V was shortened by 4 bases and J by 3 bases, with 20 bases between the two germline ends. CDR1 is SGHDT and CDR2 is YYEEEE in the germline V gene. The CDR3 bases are TGTGCCAGCAGCCCCAAAGGACTTTTATTAGGCTACGAGCAGTACTTC. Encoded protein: CASSPKGLLLGYEQYF.